This TCR beta chain was sequenced in a study of T cells after yellow fever vaccination. The study, taken as a whole, reports: Booster sampling recovered most clones from primary vaccination (about 97% CD4, around 88% CD8). Across the CD4 and CD8 compartments, a small share of clonotypes was present in both.

Per germline, CDR1 SGHRS and CDR2 YFSETQ. V dropped 5 bases and J dropped 0 bases, with 15 bases sitting between them. CDR3 size: 15 residues. This clonotype has a handful of counts. Its antigen remains unidentified. Template-switching 5'RACE yielded the TCR cDNA; a universal primer site and UMIs were added in the process. TCRdb passed the 5' RACE reads through MiXCR, listing each CDR3 protein once. The sample yields 300,000 to 400,000 distinct CDR3 sequences, about 8.7% seen once. Sequencing was performed on PBMCs, taken on the day of the first yellow fever vaccination. This sequence joins TRBV5-1 and TRBJ2-7; a possible D gene is TRBD1 (5 bases). This clonotype was obtained from a man aged 18 to 30 who received the YFV17D yellow fever vaccine. CDR3 nucleotide sequence: TGCGCCAGCAGAAAAGTTGGGGCCGGCTCCTACGAGCAGTACTTC. Its translation: CASRKVGAGSYEQYF.